This T cell receptor beta chain originates from a study of post-analysis software for immune sequencing data (dated by TCRdb to 2015 to 2017). Background for the entire study: Recorded disease courses included relapsing-remitting, secondary progressive and progressive-relapsing multiple sclerosis, with some patients lacking subtype annotation. The patient repertoires were compared against approximately eleven previously published healthy control repertoires obtained from donors aged about 6 to 28 years. A subset of samples was prepared in parallel using single-end sample barcoding, then pooled and co-amplified after Illumina adapter ligation. Paper-wide results and their limitations: Direct clustering with F measure revealed strong co-clustering of samples prepared in the same batch, which led to a batch-effect correction. Compared with controls, multiple sclerosis patients had significantly lower normalized Chao1 diversity, a finding suggesting substantial peripheral T-cell clonal expansion. The control group was slightly older than the multiple sclerosis patient group. Significantly higher frequencies in patients than in controls were found for roughly 5 TRBV segments, including TRBV5-6, TRBV5-1 and TRBV20-1.

To demonstrate the VDJtools post-analysis software, TCR beta repertoires were profiled from the peripheral blood of roughly 14 young patients with multiple sclerosis. The patients with multiple sclerosis were children and adolescents between 6 and 15 years of age. The library was made by PCR. The listed sequencing device is Illumina HiSeq 2500. To reduce PCR and sequencing biases, unique molecular identifiers were built into the TCR beta cDNA libraries. Some 500,000 cDNA molecules were obtained for every 1 to 10 million input T cells, so each molecule roughly corresponded to one T cell. The same protocol used for the earlier healthy control dataset was applied to prepare and sequence the patient libraries. Samples belonging to the same batch were prepared together, multiplexed and sequenced on a shared HiSeq lane. The study's own analysis went as follows. Raw barcoded reads were processed with MIGEC, discarding single-read molecular identifier groups before consensus assembly and CDR3 extraction. Clonotype tables were post-analysed with VDJtools, normalizing diversity by down-sampling all datasets to the smallest sample size. In repertoire overlap clustering, CDR3 amino acid sequences, but not nucleotide sequences, were matched to correct batch-related cross-sample contamination. The public sequencing data were trimmed at Q25 with fastp and processed into clonotypes with MiXCR by TCRdb, which kept only in-frame beta chains. Every distinct CDR3 protein forms one entry, paired with its most common genes and DNA. TCRdb, rather than the study authors, made the V and J calls. Within this sample are about 150,000 distinct CDR3 sequences, with approximately 31% of them counted one time only. The ten largest clones capture about 1.4% of the sample.

As to this clonotype: Its antigen has not been determined. No clone much larger than this one lies a single base away; base qualities are absent.

The CDR3 runs 14 residues from the cysteine to the phenylalanine. The retained sequence is limited to the CDR3, 42 bases, with the frame set at the first base. The trim is 3 bases for V and 2 bases for J, with a gap of 11 bases between the germline ends. Taken from the germline V gene (reference sequence), the CDR1 and CDR2 loops are MNHEY and SMNVEV. What was sequenced was blood. The sequence links TRBV27 to TRBJ2-7; the D gene cannot be resolved beyond TRBD1 or TRBD2, each matching 5 bases. The source of this sequence is a girl aged 10-17 years with multiple sclerosis. The DNA is TGTGCCAGCAGTTTCCGGGACGGGACCTACGAGCAGTACTTC. Translation gives CASSFRDGTYEQYF.